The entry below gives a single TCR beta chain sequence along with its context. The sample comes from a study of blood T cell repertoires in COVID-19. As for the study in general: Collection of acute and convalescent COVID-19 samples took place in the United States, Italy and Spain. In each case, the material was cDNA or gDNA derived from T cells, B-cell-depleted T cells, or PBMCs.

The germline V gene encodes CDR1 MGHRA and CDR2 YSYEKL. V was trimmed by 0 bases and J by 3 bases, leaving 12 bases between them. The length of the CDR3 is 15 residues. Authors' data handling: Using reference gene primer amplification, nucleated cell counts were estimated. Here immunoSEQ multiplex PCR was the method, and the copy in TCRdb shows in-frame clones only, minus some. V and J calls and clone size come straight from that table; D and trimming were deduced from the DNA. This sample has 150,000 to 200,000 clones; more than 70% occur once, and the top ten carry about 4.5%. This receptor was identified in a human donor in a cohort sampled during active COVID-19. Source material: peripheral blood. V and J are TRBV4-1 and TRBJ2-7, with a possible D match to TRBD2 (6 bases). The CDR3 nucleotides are TGCGCCAGCAGCCAAGATCGGGGGTGGAACTACGAGCAGTACTTC. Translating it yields CASSQDRGWNYEQYF.